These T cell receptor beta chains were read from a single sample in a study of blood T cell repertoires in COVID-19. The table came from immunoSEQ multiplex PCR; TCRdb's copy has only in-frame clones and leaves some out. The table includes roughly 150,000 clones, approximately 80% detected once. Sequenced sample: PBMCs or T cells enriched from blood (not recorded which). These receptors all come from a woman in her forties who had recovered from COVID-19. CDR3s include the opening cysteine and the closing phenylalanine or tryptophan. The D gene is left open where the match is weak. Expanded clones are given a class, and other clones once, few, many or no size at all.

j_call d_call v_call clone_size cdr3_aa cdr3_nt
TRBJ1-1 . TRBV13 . CASSLGRSAGVDTEAFF TGTGCCAGCAGCTTAGGCCGTTCGGCAGGGGTCGACACTGAAGCTTTCTTT
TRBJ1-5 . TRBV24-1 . CATSDGNQPQHF TGTGCCACCAGTGACGGCAATCAGCCCCAGCATTTT
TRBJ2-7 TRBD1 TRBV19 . CASSDQGAYEQYF TGTGCCAGTAGTGACCAGGGGGCTTACGAGCAGTACTTC
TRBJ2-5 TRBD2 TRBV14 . CASSPGLAARTQYF TGTGCCAGCAGCCCGGGACTAGCGGCTCGGACCCAGTACTTC
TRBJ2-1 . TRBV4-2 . CASSQVGAEQFF TGTGCCAGCAGCCAAGTAGGGGCAGAGCAGTTCTTC
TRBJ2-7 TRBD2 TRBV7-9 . CASSLRLAGEQYF TGTGCCAGCAGCTTAAGGTTAGCGGGAGAGCAGTACTTC
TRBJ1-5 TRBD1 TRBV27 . CASSPGTGGDQPQHF TGTGCCAGCAGTCCGGGGACAGGGGGCGATCAGCCCCAGCATTTT
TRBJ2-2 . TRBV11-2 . CASSLPPPGSNTGELFF TGTGCCAGCAGCTTGCCCCCACCGGGGTCGAACACCGGGGAGCTGTTTTTT
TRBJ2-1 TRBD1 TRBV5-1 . CASSWQDRDNEQFF TGCGCCAGCAGCTGGCAAGACAGGGACAATGAGCAGTTCTTC
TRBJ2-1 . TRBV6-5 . CASSYSSFFGNEQFF TGTGCCAGCAGTTACTCTTCCTTTTTCGGGAATGAGCAGTTCTTC
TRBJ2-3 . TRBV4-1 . CASSQVADTQYF TGCGCCAGCAGCCAGGTAGCAGATACGCAGTATTTT
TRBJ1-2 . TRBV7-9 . CASSLEMMGQEGYTF TGTGCCAGCAGCTTAGAGATGATGGGGCAGGAAGGCTACACCTTC
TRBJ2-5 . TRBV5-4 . CASSLPSQETQYF TGTGCCAGCAGCTTGCCTTCCCAAGAGACCCAGTACTTC
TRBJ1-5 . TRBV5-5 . CASSFGGLGNQPQHF TGTGCCAGCAGCTTCGGGGGTTTAGGGAATCAGCCCCAGCATTTT
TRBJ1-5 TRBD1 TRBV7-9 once CASSGDSGANQPQHF TGTGCCAGCAGCGGGGACAGTGGGGCCAATCAGCCCCAGCATTTT